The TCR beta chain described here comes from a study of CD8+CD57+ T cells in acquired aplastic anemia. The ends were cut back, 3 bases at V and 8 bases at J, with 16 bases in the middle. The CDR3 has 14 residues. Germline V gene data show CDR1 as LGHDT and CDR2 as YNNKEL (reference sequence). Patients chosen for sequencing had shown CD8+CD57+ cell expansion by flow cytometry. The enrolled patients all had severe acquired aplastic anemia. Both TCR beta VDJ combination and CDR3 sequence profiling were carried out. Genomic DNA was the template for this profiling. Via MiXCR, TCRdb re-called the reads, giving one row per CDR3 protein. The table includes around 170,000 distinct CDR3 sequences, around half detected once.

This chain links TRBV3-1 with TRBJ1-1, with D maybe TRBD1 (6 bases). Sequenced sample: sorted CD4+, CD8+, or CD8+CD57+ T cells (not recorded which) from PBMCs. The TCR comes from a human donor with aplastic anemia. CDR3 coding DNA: TGTGCCAGCAGCCAGGTTGTAAAGGGGACAGAAGCTTTCTTT. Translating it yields CASSQVVKGTEAFF.